Below, 15 T cell receptor beta chains from the same sample are listed, as sequenced in a study of regulatory T cells in long-lasting Graves disease. HTBI primers from iRepertoire and Arm-PCR of CDR3 regions yielded the TCR beta libraries. TCRdb recomputed calls from the multiplex PCR reads with MiXCR, one row per CDR3 protein. The sample has some 500,000 distinct CDR3 sequences, around 15% seen once. Specified time point: newly diagnosed GD, antithyroid drugs for less than 3 months. PBMC-derived RNA was used for the TCR library. This same sample was also taken into another study, of T cells in Graves' hyperthyroidism and ophthalmopathy.

The material sequenced was peripheral blood mononuclear cells (PBMCs), taken at new diagnosis, from a patient treated with antithyroid drugs. The receptor source for this set is a woman aged 35-65 years with Graves disease.

This clonotype showed up just a few times. The chain recombines TRBV10-3 with TRBJ2-1; 11 bases map to TRBD2. The CDR3 length is 16 residues. Germline V gene data show CDR1 as ENHRY and CDR2 as SYGVKD. V shed 2 bases, J shed 5 bases, and the junction held 5 bases outside the gene matches. The CDR3 is CAISEPALAGDNEQFF. In nucleotides, the CDR3 is TGTGCCATCAGTGAGCCGGCACTAGCGGGGGACAATGAGCAGTTCTTC.

This clonotype was observed at least ten times. The chain uses TRBV20-1 and TRBJ1-1; D not certain. The CDR3 has 17 residues. The V end lost 3 bases, the J end lost 2 bases, and 22 bases lay between the germline ends. Germline assignment: CDR1 DFQATT and CDR2 SNEGSKA (reference sequence). CDR3 sequence (DNA): TGCAGTGCTAGTGGCGGAGGGTCGGATATCAGAAACACTGAAGCTTTCTTT. Its translation is CSASGGGSDIRNTEAFF.

With regard to this clonotype: This may come from a read error, since a much larger clone is one base off. V and J are TRBV10-3 and TRBJ2-1; D unresolved. The germline V and J ends were trimmed by 0 bases and 10 bases, with 13 bases remaining between them. Germline V gene lookup returns CDR1 ENHRY and CDR2 SYGVKD. The CDR3 has 14 amino acids. CDR3 DNA: TGTGCCATCAGTGAGTCAACGGTAACCTACGAGCAGTTCTTC. This translates into CAISESTVTYEQFF.

This clonotype has at least ten counts. The J gene is TRBJ2-1, the V gene TRBV2; tentative D call: TRBD1 (5 bases). Germline V gene lookup returns CDR1 SNHLY and CDR2 FYNNEI. CDR3 length: 14 amino acids. V lost 5 bases to trimming and J lost 12 bases, with 20 bases between them. As DNA, the CDR3 is TGTGCCAGCAGTACCCAGACAGCCCCCAGAGGGCAGTTCTTC. It encodes CASSTQTAPRGQFF. Using reference TRBV2 and TRBJ2-1 for the parts outside the CDR3, the full variable domain is EPEVTQTPSHQVTQMGQEVILRCVPISNHLYFYWYRQILGQKVEFLVSFYNNEISEKSEIFDDQFSVERPDGSNFTLKIRSTKLEDSAMYFCASSTQTAPRGQFFGPGTRLTVL.

At least ten counts were recorded for this clonotype. This rearrangement joins TRBV7-2 to TRBJ2-2; tentatively, D is TRBD1 (5 bases). The CDR3 is 15 amino acids. From germline, CDR1 is SGHTA and CDR2 FQGNSA. Trimming stripped 5 bases from V and 2 bases from J, with 12 bases between. The CDR3 sequence is CASSRRQSNTGELFF. The DNA for the CDR3 is TGTGCCAGCAGCAGGCGACAGTCCAACACCGGGGAGCTGTTTTTT.

This clonotype was seen a few times. This rearrangement joins TRBV11-2 to TRBJ1-3; weak D call: TRBD1 (5 bases). V dropped 5 bases and J dropped 0 bases, with 11 bases sitting between them. From germline, CDR1 is SGHAT and CDR2 FQNNGV. The CDR3 runs 15 residues. The CDR3: CASSPRQSSGNTIYF. The CDR3 bases are TGTGCCAGCAGCCCCCGACAGAGCTCTGGAAACACCATATATTTT.

This clonotype has a count of ten or more. The chain couples TRBV11-2 to TRBJ1-4; the D gene is possibly TRBD1 (6 bases). Trimming removed 2 bases from V and 11 bases from J, with 15 bases in between. This CDR3 contains 14 residues. Germline V gene data show CDR1 as SGHAT and CDR2 as FQNNGV. The CDR3 coding sequence is TGTGCCAGCAGCTTAACAGGGAGTGTCGAGAAACTGTTTTTT. Its translation: CASSLTGSVEKLFF.

The chain employs TRBV12-3 or TRBV12-4 and TRBJ2-3, with 9 positions matching TRBD2. Trimming took 1 base from V and 9 from J; bases not matched to a gene: 11. This CDR3 region has 16 residues. The CDR3 DNA follows: TGTGCCAGCAGTTTAGGTGAAGCGGGGGGTCTGGTCACGCAGTATTTT. It translates to CASSLGEAGGLVTQYF.

The rearrangement joins TRBV7-9 to TRBJ2-1; 11 positions match TRBD2. V shed 3 bases, J shed 8 bases, and the junction held 6 bases outside the gene matches. The CDR3 has 15 amino acids. CDR1 and CDR2 from the germline V gene are SEHNR and FQNEAQ (reference sequence). The CDR3 region is CASSLQGLAVDEQFF. In nucleotides, the CDR3 is TGTGCCAGCAGCTTGCAGGGACTAGCGGTCGATGAGCAGTTCTTC.

This clonotype came up a few times. The chain recombines TRBV7-3 with TRBJ2-3, with D perhaps matching TRBD2 (6 bases). This CDR3 has 14 residues. Trimming left V 4 bases short and J 6 bases short, with 14 bases between. Germline V gene sequence: CDR1 SGHTA, CDR2 FQGTGA. The CDR3 loop reads CASSSGLLGDTQYF. The CDR3 DNA is TGTGCCAGCAGCTCGGGACTTCTGGGGGATACGCAGTATTTT.

In regard to this clonotype: An end of the junction differs from the germline gene, which may be a read error. The chain's CDR3 is CAWARGSSHEQYF. For the CDR3, the DNA is TGTGCCTGGGCCCGGGGATCCTCCCACGAGCAGTACTTC. This rearrangement joins TRBV30 to TRBJ2-7, with a possible D match to TRBD2 (5 bases). The CDR3 extends over 13 amino acids. Germline CDR1 GTSNPN, CDR2 SVGIG (reference sequence).

In its sample, this clonotype was seen many times. This rearrangement joins TRBV12-3 or TRBV12-4 to TRBJ1-4; D remains unclear. V lost 3 bases to trimming and J lost 10 bases, with 6 bases between them. The CDR3 runs 11 residues. The CDR3 DNA follows: TGTGCCAGCAGTTTTATGCGAAAACTGTTTTTT. Translated: CASSFMRKLFF.

This clonotype was seen many times. The chain carries TRBV5-1 and TRBJ1-1; tentatively, D is TRBD1 (5 bases). This CDR3 is built from 14 residues. In germline, CDR1 is SGHRS, CDR2 YFSETQ. Deletions cut 3 bases from V and 1 base from J, with 10 bases between. This chain's CDR3 is CASSWDGKNTEAFF. The DNA of the CDR3 is TGCGCCAGCAGCTGGGACGGAAAGAACACTGAAGCTTTCTTT.

This clonotype was seen at least ten times. V usage is TRBV18 and J usage is TRBJ1-2; perhaps TRBD1 as D (5 bases). There are 14 residues in the CDR3. The V end was cut by 1 base, the J end by 2 bases, with 8 bases between. Germline-derived CDR1 and CDR2 are KGHSH and LQKENI. In DNA form, the CDR3 reads TGTGCCAGCTCACCACAAGACAGCAACTATGGCTACACCTTC. It encodes CASSPQDSNYGYTF.

This clonotype was seen a handful of times. J is TRBJ1-5 and V is TRBV7-9, with TRBD1 identical over 7 bases. Losses at the gene ends were 3 bases for V and 7 bases for J; bases not matched to a gene: 6. This CDR3 region has 14 residues. From germline, CDR1 is SEHNR and CDR2 FQNEAQ (reference sequence). The CDR3 is CASSFPGQSQPQHF. The CDR3 nucleotides read TGTGCCAGCAGCTTCCCGGGACAGAGCCAGCCCCAGCATTTT.